The present entry profiles one TCR beta chain with its context. The data originate from a study of blood T cell repertoires in COVID-19. Original data processing: Amplification of reference gene primers was used by the study to estimate nucleated cell counts. Clones were sequenced by immunoSEQ multiplex PCR, and TCRdb holds only the in-frame ones, with some missing. From that table come the V and J calls and clone size; the DNA was used to work out D and trimming. Of 150,000 to 200,000 clones listed, around four fifths are singletons. The sequence was collected from a woman in her sixties or seventies with COVID-19, enrolled during active disease. The sequencing input was peripheral blood.

The CDR3: CAISLGGSGEKLFF. The CDR3 DNA sequence: TGTGCCATCAGCCTCGGGGGATCGGGGGAAAAACTGTTTTTT. The V call is TRBV10-3, the J call TRBJ1-4, with a tentative D call TRBD1 (5 bases). Germline loops: CDR1 ENHRY, CDR2 SYGVKD. V was trimmed by 6 bases and J by 8 bases, leaving 16 bases between them. The CDR3 contains 14 residues.